These T cell receptor beta chains were read from a single sample in a study of blood T cell repertoires in COVID-19. Clones were read by immunoSEQ multiplex PCR, and TCRdb kept only the in-frame ones, dropping some. Seen here are about 100,000 clones, roughly 87% observed once, and the top ten hold roughly 7%. Sequencing was done on a sample of peripheral blood. The receptor source for this set is a young man with COVID-19, enrolled during active disease. Both conserved end residues are part of each CDR3. The order of the fields is clone size, V gene, J gene, D gene, CDR3 protein, CDR3 DNA. The D gene is left open where the match is weak. Clone size is given for some rows only: seen once, a few or many times, or a class if the clone is expanded.

clone_size: -
v_call: TRBV5-8
j_call: TRBJ2-7
d_call: -
cdr3_aa: CASSLLWEQYF
cdr3_nt: TGTGCCAGCAGCTTACTTTGGGAGCAGTACTTC

clone_size: -
v_call: TRBV4-1
j_call: TRBJ2-2
d_call: TRBD2
cdr3_aa: CASSLRTGLALLANTGELFF
cdr3_nt: TGCGCCAGCAGCCTCCGGACGGGACTAGCGCTTCTCGCGAACACCGGGGAGCTGTTTTTT

clone_size: -
v_call: TRBV4-2
j_call: TRBJ2-5
d_call: TRBD1
cdr3_aa: CASSRGQGAQETQYF
cdr3_nt: TGTGCCAGCAGCCGCGGACAGGGCGCCCAAGAGACCCAGTACTTC

clone_size: -
v_call: TRBV2
j_call: TRBJ2-7
d_call: -
cdr3_aa: CASSLSGAEQYF
cdr3_nt: TGTGCCAGCAGTCTCTCAGGGGCCGAGCAGTACTTC

clone_size: few
v_call: TRBV2
j_call: TRBJ2-7
d_call: TRBD1
cdr3_aa: CASTKPGTGGYEQYF
cdr3_nt: TGTGCCAGCACTAAGCCCGGGACAGGGGGTTACGAGCAGTACTTC

clone_size: -
v_call: TRBV24-1
j_call: TRBJ1-2
d_call: TRBD1
cdr3_aa: CATSAGTVDYTQNYGYTF
cdr3_nt: TGTGCCACCAGTGCCGGGACAGTAGATTACACCCAAAACTATGGCTACACCTTC

clone_size: -
v_call: TRBV4-1
j_call: TRBJ2-3
d_call: -
cdr3_aa: CASSQDEGLGKDTQYF
cdr3_nt: TGCGCCAGCAGCCAAGATGAGGGTTTGGGAAAAGATACGCAGTATTTT

clone_size: -
v_call: TRBV28
j_call: TRBJ2-7
d_call: -
cdr3_aa: CASSPSYDEQYF
cdr3_nt: TGTGCCAGCAGCCCGTCCTATGACGAGCAGTACTTC

clone_size: few
v_call: TRBV7-9
j_call: TRBJ1-1
d_call: -
cdr3_aa: CASSFGDTEAFF
cdr3_nt: TGTGCCAGCAGCTTCGGGGACACTGAAGCTTTCTTT

clone_size: few
v_call: TRBV19
j_call: TRBJ2-3
d_call: TRBD1
cdr3_aa: CASTDGTGAGTDTQYF
cdr3_nt: TGTGCCAGTACCGATGGGACAGGGGCGGGCACAGATACGCAGTATTTT

clone_size: -
v_call: TRBV24-1
j_call: TRBJ1-5
d_call: -
cdr3_aa: CATSDSDSYSNQPQHF
cdr3_nt: TGTGCCACCAGTGATTCAGACAGTTATAGCAATCAGCCCCAGCATTTT

clone_size: -
v_call: TRBV5-1
j_call: TRBJ2-7
d_call: TRBD1
cdr3_aa: CASSMDRYEQYF
cdr3_nt: TGCGCCAGCAGCATGGACAGGTACGAGCAGTACTTC

clone_size: once
v_call: TRBV19
j_call: TRBJ1-3
d_call: TRBD1
cdr3_aa: CASKDRGISSGNTIYF
cdr3_nt: TGTGCCAGTAAGGACAGGGGAATCTCATCTGGAAACACCATATATTTT

clone_size: once
v_call: TRBV4-1
j_call: TRBJ1-2
d_call: TRBD1
cdr3_aa: CASSQGTGKSYGYTF
cdr3_nt: TGCGCCAGCAGCCAAGGGACAGGGAAAAGCTATGGCTACACCTTC

clone_size: -
v_call: TRBV14
j_call: TRBJ1-1
d_call: -
cdr3_aa: CASSQGGRNTEAFF
cdr3_nt: TGTGCCAGCAGCCAAGGCGGCCGGAACACTGAAGCTTTCTTT

clone_size: -
v_call: TRBV11-2
j_call: TRBJ2-3
d_call: -
cdr3_aa: CASSSLGRETDTQYF
cdr3_nt: TGTGCCAGCAGCTCCCTTGGACGGGAGACAGATACGCAGTATTTT

clone_size: -
v_call: TRBV29-1
j_call: TRBJ2-2
d_call: -
cdr3_aa: CSVEWRAVTGELFF
cdr3_nt: TGCAGCGTTGAATGGAGGGCCGTAACCGGGGAGCTGTTTTTT

clone_size: -
v_call: TRBV5-6
j_call: TRBJ1-2
d_call: -
cdr3_aa: CASSLELRQGYGYTF
cdr3_nt: TGTGCCAGCAGCTTGGAGTTAAGGCAGGGATACGGCTACACCTTC

clone_size: -
v_call: TRBV2
j_call: TRBJ2-1
d_call: -
cdr3_aa: CASVGSHAYNEQFF
cdr3_nt: TGTGCCAGCGTGGGGAGCCACGCCTACAATGAGCAGTTCTTC

clone_size: -
v_call: TRBV11-2
j_call: TRBJ2-7
d_call: TRBD2
cdr3_aa: CASSRSGSSYEQYF
cdr3_nt: TGTGCCAGCAGTCGTAGCGGGAGCTCCTACGAGCAGTACTTC

clone_size: -
v_call: TRBV27
j_call: TRBJ2-1
d_call: -
cdr3_aa: CASMVAVRQRAVPANEQFF
cdr3_nt: TGTGCCAGCATGGTGGCTGTGCGGCAGAGAGCGGTCCCCGCCAATGAGCAGTTCTTC

clone_size: -
v_call: TRBV21-1
j_call: TRBJ1-5
d_call: -
cdr3_aa: CASSPSGGARYSNQPQHF
cdr3_nt: TGTGCCAGCAGCCCCTCGGGCGGGGCCAGGTATAGCAATCAGCCCCAGCATTTT

clone_size: -
v_call: TRBV6-4
j_call: TRBJ2-1
d_call: TRBD2
cdr3_aa: CASSDSSRGSDEQFF
cdr3_nt: TGTGCCAGCAGTGACTCTTCGCGCGGGAGTGATGAGCAGTTCTTC

clone_size: -
v_call: TRBV28
j_call: TRBJ1-2
d_call: -
cdr3_aa: CASSLYGAGNYGYTF
cdr3_nt: TGTGCCAGCAGTTTATATGGGGCTGGAAACTATGGCTACACCTTC

clone_size: -
v_call: TRBV6-5
j_call: TRBJ2-1
d_call: -
cdr3_aa: CASREGGSYNEQFF
cdr3_nt: TGTGCCAGCAGGGAGGGCGGATCCTACAATGAGCAGTTCTTC

clone_size: -
v_call: TRBV7-8
j_call: TRBJ1-5
d_call: -
cdr3_aa: CASSRDSTSSNQPQHF
cdr3_nt: TGTGCCAGCAGCCGCGACAGTACCTCTAGCAATCAGCCCCAGCATTTT

clone_size: -
v_call: TRBV6-5
j_call: TRBJ2-2
d_call: TRBD2
cdr3_aa: CASRRTSLNTGELFF
cdr3_nt: TGTGCCAGCAGGAGGACTAGCCTAAACACCGGGGAGCTGTTTTTT

clone_size: once
v_call: TRBV7-9
j_call: TRBJ2-7
d_call: TRBD2
cdr3_aa: CASSFSGGTYEQYF
cdr3_nt: TGTGCCAGCAGCTTTTCGGGAGGAACCTACGAGCAGTACTTC

clone_size: -
v_call: TRBV4-1
j_call: TRBJ1-1
d_call: -
cdr3_aa: CASRIRVGMGGGTEAFF
cdr3_nt: TGCGCCAGCAGAATCCGCGTCGGAATGGGAGGGGGCACTGAAGCTTTCTTT

clone_size: -
v_call: TRBV5-1
j_call: TRBJ1-2
d_call: -
cdr3_aa: CASSFQGNYGYTF
cdr3_nt: TGCGCCAGCAGCTTTCAGGGCAACTATGGCTACACCTTC

clone_size: -
v_call: TRBV10-3
j_call: TRBJ2-7
d_call: TRBD1
cdr3_aa: CAISGGTGAYEQYF
cdr3_nt: TGTGCCATCAGTGGCGGGACAGGGGCCTACGAGCAGTACTTC

clone_size: few
v_call: TRBV7-8
j_call: TRBJ2-7
d_call: TRBD1
cdr3_aa: CASSHDRQGPEQYF
cdr3_nt: TGTGCCAGCAGCCACGATCGACAGGGACCCGAGCAGTACTTC

clone_size: -
v_call: TRBV12-5
j_call: TRBJ2-3
d_call: TRBD2
cdr3_aa: CASGLAGGADTQYF
cdr3_nt: TGTGCTAGTGGTTTGGCGGGAGGGGCAGATACGCAGTATTTT

clone_size: -
v_call: TRBV18
j_call: TRBJ2-2
d_call: -
cdr3_aa: CASSPALPGVAGELFF
cdr3_nt: TGTGCCAGCTCACCAGCACTCCCGGGAGTCGCCGGGGAGCTGTTTTTT

clone_size: -
v_call: TRBV27
j_call: TRBJ2-7
d_call: -
cdr3_aa: CASSLSWRRGRSYEQYF
cdr3_nt: TGTGCCAGCAGTTTATCATGGAGGAGGGGTCGCTCCTACGAGCAGTACTTC

clone_size: few
v_call: TRBV30
j_call: TRBJ1-6
d_call: TRBD1
cdr3_aa: CACLRGQDSPLHF
cdr3_nt: TGTGCCTGCCTCAGGGGGCAGGATTCACCCCTCCACTTT

clone_size: -
v_call: TRBV6-5
j_call: TRBJ1-5
d_call: -
cdr3_aa: CASSKLGGDQPQHF
cdr3_nt: TGTGCCAGCAGTAAACTCGGGGGGGATCAGCCCCAGCATTTT